This T cell receptor (beta chain) was identified during a study of control samples from healthy donors and cancer patients. This clone was seen a single time. This CDR3 comprises 14 residues. Germline V gene data show CDR1 as SGHTA and CDR2 as FQGTGA. The V and J ends lost 5 bases and 12 bases, in that order; junction bases with no gene match: 10. Repertoires were generated with immunoSEQ multiplex PCR, while TCRdb's copy carries only in-frame clones and drops some. The table lists fewer than 85,000 clones, about 92% of them singletons. This receptor was taken from a woman aged 60-70 years in good health. Sequencing was done on a sample of blood. The V gene is TRBV7-3, the J gene TRBJ2-1; TRBD1 aligns across 10 bases. CDR3 sequence (DNA): TGTGCCAGCAGCCCCCGGGACAGGGGAGGCGGGCAGTTCTTC. This encodes CASSPRDRGGGQFF. Variable domain in full (rest from reference TRBV7-3 and TRBJ2-1): GAGVSQTPSNKVTEKGKYVELRCDPISGHTALYWYRQSLGQGPEFLIYFQGTGAADDSGLPNDRFFAVRPEGSVSTLKIQRTERGDSAVYLCASSPRDRGGGQFFGPGTRLTVL.